This T cell receptor (beta chain) was observed in a study of T cell repertoires in cytomegalovirus infection. Germline V gives CDR1 SGHVS, CDR2 FNYEAQ. The junction had 5 bases not matched to a gene; V was cut back by 4 bases and J by 4 bases. The CDR3 sequence is 14 residues long. TCRdb fed the reads into MiXCR, producing one record per CDR3 protein. The sample gives some 940,000 distinct CDR3 sequences, approximately 33% of which show up once; 10% to 15% is in the top ten. Regarding this clonotype: Its specificity is not known.

This TCR derives from a human donor in good health (CMV status not recorded). Some clones in this sample may be carry-over from other donors' samples. V and J are TRBV7-6 and TRBJ1-2, with 8 positions matching TRBD1. Sequenced material: cultured CD8+ T cells from PBMCs, taken from culture after CMV antigen stimulation. The CDR3 sequence: CASSSFQGAYGYTF. In DNA, the CDR3 is TGTGCCAGCAGCTCCTTCCAGGGGGCCTATGGCTACACCTTC.